Below are 22 T cell receptor beta chains sequenced from a single sample in a study of early T cells in non-severe SARS-CoV-2 infection. TCRdb itself ran the 5' RACE reads through MiXCR, one entry per CDR3 protein. Of about 77,000 distinct CDR3 sequences listed, roughly 9.6% are singletons. Sequenced input: whole blood. The receptor source for this set is an adult who was a healthcare worker with PCR-confirmed SARS-CoV-2 infection or an uninfected control (not recorded which).

This clonotype was seen repeatedly, ten times or more. CDR3 region: CASSTIGRASYEQYF. The DNA of the CDR3 is TGTGCCAGCAGTACAATCGGGAGGGCCTCCTACGAGCAGTACTTC. This chain links TRBV2 with TRBJ2-7; TRBD2 aligns across 8 bases. Per the germline V gene, CDR1 is SNHLY and CDR2 is FYNNEI. This CDR3 comprises 15 residues. V trimming: 5 bases; J trimming: 0 bases; junction bases outside the gene matches: 6.

This clonotype was observed many times. V is TRBV11-2 and J is TRBJ2-3; 12 bases line up with TRBD2. CDR1 SGHAT and CDR2 FQNNGV come from the germline V gene. V trimming: 3 bases; J trimming: 3 bases; junction bases outside the gene matches: 7. The CDR3 is 17 amino acids. CDR3 amino acids: CASSLQLAGGTTDTQYF. The CDR3 DNA reads TGTGCCAGCAGCTTGCAGCTAGCGGGAGGGACGACAGATACGCAGTATTTT.

The chain couples TRBV14 to TRBJ2-7; D is unresolved. V dropped 4 bases and J dropped 6 bases, with 13 bases sitting between them. Per germline, CDR1 SGHDN and CDR2 FVKESK. The CDR3 length is 13 residues. The CDR3: CASSRSWVGEQYF. CDR3 DNA: TGTGCCAGCAGCCGGTCGTGGGTTGGCGAGCAGTACTTC.

The CDR3 protein is CASSYRGTDTQYF. As DNA, the CDR3 is TGTGCCAGCAGCTACAGGGGCACAGATACGCAGTATTTT. This chain connects TRBV11-3 to TRBJ2-3; a possible D gene is TRBD1 (6 bases). V gave up 4 bases and J gave up 1 base, with 6 bases separating them. There are 13 residues in the CDR3. Germline V gene lookup returns CDR1 SGHNT and CDR2 YENEEA. Looking up the rest from reference TRBV11-3 and TRBJ2-3 gives the full variable domain: EAGVVQSPRYKIIEKKQPVAFWCNPISGHNTLYWYLQNLGQGPELLIRYENEEAVDDSQLPKDRFSAERLKGVDSTLKIQPAELGDSAVYLCASSYRGTDTQYFGPGTRLTVL.

V usage is TRBV6-2 or TRBV6-3 and J usage is TRBJ2-1; D gene unclear. Trimming took off 8 bases at V and 6 bases at J, with 20 bases between the two ends. Germline values: CDR1 MNHEY, CDR2 SVGEGT. The CDR3 sequence is 15 residues long. The CDR3 reads CASGSRLAVPNEQFF. The CDR3 DNA follows: TGTGCCAGCGGCTCCCGATTGGCAGTACCCAATGAGCAGTTCTTC.

This clonotype was counted only a few times. The chain combines TRBV9 with TRBJ2-5, with D hard to call. Germline lookup yields CDR1 SGDLS and CDR2 YYNGEE. The CDR3 sequence is 16 residues long. V was shortened by 4 bases and J by 2 bases, with 18 bases between the two germline ends. CDR3: CASSRTPVGPQETQYF. DNA of the CDR3: TGTGCCAGCAGCCGTACCCCAGTTGGGCCTCAAGAGACCCAGTACTTC.

This clonotype was counted many times. CDR3 region: CAISRDTSTYEQYF. In nucleotides, the CDR3 is TGTGCCATCAGCCGGGACACCTCAACCTACGAGCAGTACTTC. The chain combines TRBV10-3 with TRBJ2-7; D is perhaps TRBD1 (6 bases). Trimming removed 6 bases at V and 2 bases at J, with 14 bases between. This CDR3 contains 14 residues. The germline V gene encodes CDR1 ENHRY and CDR2 SYGVKD.

This clonotype was observed many times. This chain joins TRBV7-9 and TRBJ1-2; D unresolved. Trimming left V 5 bases short and J 5 bases short, with 12 bases between. CDR1 is SEHNR, CDR2 FQNEAQ, per germline (reference sequence). The CDR3 sequence is 13 residues long. CDR3: CASSTGPWYGYTF. The CDR3 DNA sequence: TGTGCCAGCAGCACCGGGCCCTGGTATGGCTACACCTTC. Full variable domain (outside the CDR3, taken from reference TRBV7-9 and TRBJ1-2): DTGVSQNPRHKITKRGQNVTFRCDPISEHNRLYWYRQTLGQGPEFLTYFQNEAQLEKSRLLSDRFSAERPKGSFSTLEIQRTEQGDSAMYLCASSTGPWYGYTFGSGTRLTVV.

This clonotype came up a few times. The V gene is TRBV10-3, the J gene TRBJ2-5; TRBD1 aligns across 8 bases. Germline trimming cut 3 bases from V and 5 bases from J; bases unmatched to any gene: 5. This CDR3 spans 14 amino acids. Germline assignment: CDR1 ENHRY and CDR2 SYGVKD. The CDR3 region has the DNA TGTGCCATCAGTGATGGGACAGGAGGTGAGACCCAGTACTTC. Amino acid sequence: CAISDGTGGETQYF.

The chain recombines TRBV18 with TRBJ2-1, with D uncertain. CDR3 length equals 15 residues. Trimming removed 2 bases at V and 0 bases at J, with 8 bases between. Germline-derived CDR1 and CDR2 are KGHSH and LQKENI. CDR3 bases: TGTGCCAGCTCACCAGATCGGATCTCCTACAATGAGCAGTTCTTC. Residues: CASSPDRISYNEQFF.

This clonotype came up a few times. This chain uses TRBV2 with TRBJ2-5; 9 bases agree with TRBD2. There are 13 residues in the CDR3. The germline V gene has CDR1 SNHLY and CDR2 FYNNEI. Trimming removed 7 bases from V and 1 base from J; junction bases left unmatched: 1. The DNA of the CDR3 is TGTGCCAGCAAGCGGGAGGCCCAAGAGACCCAGTACTTC. This translates into CASKREAQETQYF.

V usage is TRBV23-1 and J usage is TRBJ2-7, with 9 bases lining up with TRBD1. TRBV23-1 qualifies as an ORF whose function is uncertain. The CDR3 contains 15 residues. V was pared by 4 bases and J by 1 base, with 5 bases of the junction left unmatched. The CDR3 sequence is CASSPTGGPSYEQYF. The CDR3, as DNA: TGCGCCAGCAGTCCAACAGGGGGCCCTTCCTACGAGCAGTACTTC.

This clonotype was detected only a few times. The conserved final phenylalanine or tryptophan is absent from the CDR3, which likely points to a read error. V usage is TRBV20-1 and J usage is TRBJ2-5; no clear D. The CDR3 runs 12 residues. V gave up 3 bases and J gave up 0 bases, with 5 bases separating them. Germline V gene data show CDR1 as DFQATT and CDR2 as SNEGSKA (reference sequence). As DNA, the CDR3 is TGCAGTGCTAGTCCTTACCAAGAGACCCAGTACCTC. Its translation is CSASPYQETQYL.

This clonotype has ten or more counts. The chain is built from TRBV25-1 and TRBJ2-7, with D uncertain. Germline loops: CDR1 MGHDK, CDR2 SYGVNS. The V end was cut by 4 bases, the J end by 5 bases, with 6 bases between. This CDR3 contains 11 residues. The CDR3 sequence is CASSADHEQYF. Written as DNA, the CDR3 is TGTGCCAGCAGTGCGGACCACGAGCAGTACTTC.

In this sample, this clonotype turned up a few times. V usage is TRBV28 and J usage is TRBJ2-7, with D unclear. The germline gives CDR1 MDHEN, CDR2 SYDVKM. The V and J ends lost 6 bases and 3 bases respectively, with 21 bases between them. The CDR3 consists of 16 residues. The CDR3 sequence is CASSPPRRRADYEQYF. The CDR3, as DNA: TGTGCCAGCAGCCCCCCCCGGCGTCGGGCAGACTACGAGCAGTACTTC.

This clonotype was seen repeatedly, ten times or more. The chain uses TRBV2 and TRBJ2-1; 10 nucleotides align to TRBD2. The junction had 8 bases not matched to a gene; V was cut back by 8 bases and J by 7 bases. The CDR3 loop spans 14 amino acids. Germline loops: CDR1 SNHLY, CDR2 FYNNEI. For the CDR3, the DNA is TGTGCCAGCGGGGAACTAGCGGGATATAATGAGCAGTTCTTC. As protein: CASGELAGYNEQFF.

Many counts were recorded for this clonotype. V usage is TRBV27 and J usage is TRBJ1-3; 10 nucleotides agree with TRBD1. CDR1 is MNHEY and CDR2 is SMNVEV in the germline V gene (reference sequence). V shed 4 bases and J 2 bases; nucleotides not matched to a gene: 5. The CDR3 is 16 amino acids. DNA of the CDR3: TGTGCCAGCAGTTACTCCGGGACAGGGGCTGGAAACACCATATATTTT. This translates into CASSYSGTGAGNTIYF.

This clonotype was found many times. CDR3 amino acids: CSVVGVPGELFF. The CDR3 region has the DNA TGCAGCGTTGTAGGGGTCCCCGGGGAGCTGTTTTTT. V usage is TRBV29-1 and J usage is TRBJ2-2; the D gene is possibly TRBD1 (5 bases). V lost 4 bases to trimming and J lost 6 bases, with 9 bases between them. CDR1 SQVTM and CDR2 ANQGSEA come from the germline V gene. CDR3 size: 12 residues.

This clonotype has a handful of counts. V usage is TRBV7-7 and J usage is TRBJ2-5; D remains ambiguous. The germline V and J ends were trimmed by 4 bases and 4 bases, with 10 bases remaining between them. From germline, CDR1 is SSHAT and CDR2 FNYEAQ (reference sequence). The CDR3 spans 13 residues. The CDR3 DNA follows: TGTGCCAGCAGCTCCATTTCCGGAGAGACCCAGTACTTC. This gives the protein CASSSISGETQYF.

This clonotype was seen a handful of times. The junction does not match germline at one end; this may be a read error. The chain has TRBV12-3 or TRBV12-4 and TRBJ2-7; D is ambiguous. This CDR3 is 12 amino acids long. CDR3: CVSSRRAYEQYF. The CDR3 DNA reads TGTGTCAGCAGCCGCCGGGCCTACGAGCAGTACTTC.

This clonotype was detected many times. The rearrangement joins TRBV5-6 to TRBJ1-5, with D hard to call. V was cut by 5 bases and J by 4 bases, with 7 bases left in between. Germline values: CDR1 SGHDT, CDR2 YYEEEE. This CDR3 contains 12 residues. CDR3 sequence (DNA): TGTGCCAGCAGGGGCAGGAATCAGCCCCAGCATTTT. Its protein is CASRGRNQPQHF.

The rearrangement links TRBV7-9 to TRBJ2-7; 7 nucleotides align to TRBD1. CDR3 length equals 14 residues. The germline V gene has CDR1 SEHNR and CDR2 FQNEAQ (reference sequence). V lost 0 bases, J lost 5 bases, and 4 bases stayed unmatched. CDR3 residues: CASSLANRGHEQYF. DNA of the CDR3: TGTGCCAGCAGCTTAGCAAACAGGGGTCACGAGCAGTACTTC.